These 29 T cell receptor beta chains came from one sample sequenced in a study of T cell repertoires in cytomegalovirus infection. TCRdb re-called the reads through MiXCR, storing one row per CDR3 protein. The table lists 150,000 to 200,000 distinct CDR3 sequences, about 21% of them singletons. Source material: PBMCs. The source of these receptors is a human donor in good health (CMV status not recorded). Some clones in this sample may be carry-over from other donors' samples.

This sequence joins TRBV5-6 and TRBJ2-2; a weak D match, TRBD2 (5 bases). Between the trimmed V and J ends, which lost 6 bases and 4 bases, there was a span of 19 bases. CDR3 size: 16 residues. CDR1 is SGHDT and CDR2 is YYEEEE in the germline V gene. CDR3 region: CASTIPSGFGTGELFF. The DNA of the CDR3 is TGTGCCAGCACTATACCTTCGGGGTTCGGCACCGGGGAGCTGTTTTTT.

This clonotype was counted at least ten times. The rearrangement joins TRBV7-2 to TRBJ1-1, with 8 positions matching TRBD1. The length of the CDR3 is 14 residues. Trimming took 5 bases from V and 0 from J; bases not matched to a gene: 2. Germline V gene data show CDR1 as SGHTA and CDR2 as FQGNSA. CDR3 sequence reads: CASSPDRVNTEAFF. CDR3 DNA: TGTGCCAGCAGCCCGGACAGGGTGAACACTGAAGCTTTCTTT. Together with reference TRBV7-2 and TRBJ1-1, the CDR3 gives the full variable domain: GAGVSQSPSNKVTEKGKDVELRCDPISGHTALYWYRQSLGQGLEFLIYFQGNSAPDKSGLPSDRFSAERTGGSVSTLTIQRTQQEDSAVYLCASSPDRVNTEAFFGQGTRLTVV.

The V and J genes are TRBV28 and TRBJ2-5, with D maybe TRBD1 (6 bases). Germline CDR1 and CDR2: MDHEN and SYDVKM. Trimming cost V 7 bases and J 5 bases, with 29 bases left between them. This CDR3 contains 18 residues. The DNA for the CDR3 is TGTGCCAGCACCCAGTGGGGCAGGGGAGAGACTTTTGGGGAGACCCAGTACTTC. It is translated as CASTQWGRGETFGETQYF.

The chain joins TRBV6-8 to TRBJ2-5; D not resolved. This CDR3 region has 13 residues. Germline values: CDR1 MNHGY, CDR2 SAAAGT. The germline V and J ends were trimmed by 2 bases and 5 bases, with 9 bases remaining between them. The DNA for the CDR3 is TGTGCCAGCAGTTACGAGGAACGGGAGACCCAGTACTTC. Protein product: CASSYEERETQYF.

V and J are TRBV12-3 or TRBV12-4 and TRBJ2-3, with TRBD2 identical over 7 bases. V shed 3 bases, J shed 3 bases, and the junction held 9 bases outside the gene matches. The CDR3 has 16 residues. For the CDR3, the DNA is TGTGCCAGCAGTTTTTCGGGGGGAGCTAGGACAGATACGCAGTATTTT. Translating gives CASSFSGGARTDTQYF.

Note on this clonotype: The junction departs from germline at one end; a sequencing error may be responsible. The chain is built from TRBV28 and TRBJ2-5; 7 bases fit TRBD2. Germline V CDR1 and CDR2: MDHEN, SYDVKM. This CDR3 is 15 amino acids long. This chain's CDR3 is CASSSSGRAVETQNF. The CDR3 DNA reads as TGTGCCAGCAGTTCTAGCGGTAGGGCCGTTGAGACCCAGAACTTC.

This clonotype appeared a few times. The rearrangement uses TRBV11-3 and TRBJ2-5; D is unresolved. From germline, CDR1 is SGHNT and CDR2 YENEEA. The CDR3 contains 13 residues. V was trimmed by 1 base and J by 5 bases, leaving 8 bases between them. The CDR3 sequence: CASSLGIRETQYF. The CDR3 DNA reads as TGTGCCAGCAGCTTAGGAATCCGGGAGACCCAGTACTTC.

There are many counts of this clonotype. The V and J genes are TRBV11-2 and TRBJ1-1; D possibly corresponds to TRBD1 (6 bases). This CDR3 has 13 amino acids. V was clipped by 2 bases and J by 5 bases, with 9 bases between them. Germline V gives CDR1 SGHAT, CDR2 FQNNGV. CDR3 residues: CASSLTTGTEAFF. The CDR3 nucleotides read TGTGCCAGCAGCTTAACAACAGGGACTGAAGCTTTCTTT. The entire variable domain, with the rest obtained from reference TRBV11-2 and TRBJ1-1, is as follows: EAGVAQSPRYKIIEKRQSVAFWCNPISGHATLYWYQQILGQGPKLLIQFQNNGVVDDSQLPKDRFSAERLKGVDSTLKIQPAKLEDSAVYLCASSLTTGTEAFFGQGTRLTVV.

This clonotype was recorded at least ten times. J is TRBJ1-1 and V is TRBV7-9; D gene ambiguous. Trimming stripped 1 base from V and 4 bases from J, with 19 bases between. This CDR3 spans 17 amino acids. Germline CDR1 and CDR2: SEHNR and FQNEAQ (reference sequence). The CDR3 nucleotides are TGTGCCAGCAGCTTAGAAGTAAGTCTGGAGGGAATCACTGAAGCTTTCTTT. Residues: CASSLEVSLEGITEAFF.

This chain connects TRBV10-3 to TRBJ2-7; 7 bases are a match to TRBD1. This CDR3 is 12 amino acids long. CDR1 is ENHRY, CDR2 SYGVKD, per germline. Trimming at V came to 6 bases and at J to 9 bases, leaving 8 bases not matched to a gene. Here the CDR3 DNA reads TGTGCCATCAGCCGGGACAGTTTAGTGCAGTACTTC. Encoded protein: CAISRDSLVQYF.

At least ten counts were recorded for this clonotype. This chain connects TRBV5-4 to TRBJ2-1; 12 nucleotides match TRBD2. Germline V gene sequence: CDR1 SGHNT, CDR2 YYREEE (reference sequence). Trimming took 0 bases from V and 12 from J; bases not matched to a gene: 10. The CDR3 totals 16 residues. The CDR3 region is CASSLAASGGAVRQFF. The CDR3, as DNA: TGTGCCAGCAGCTTGGCGGCTAGCGGGGGGGCCGTACGGCAGTTCTTC. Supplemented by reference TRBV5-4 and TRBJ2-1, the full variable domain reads ETGVTQSPTHLIKTRGQQVTLRCSSQSGHNTVSWYQQALGQGPQFIFQYYREEENGRGNFPPRFSGLQFPNYSSELNVNALELDDSALYLCASSLAASGGAVRQFFGPGTRLTVL.

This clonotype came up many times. In nucleotides, the CDR3 is TGTGCCAGCAGCTTAAGGGGGGCGGAGGAAGATACGCAGTATTTT. Its translation is CASSLRGAEEDTQYF. This chain uses TRBV7-2 with TRBJ2-3; perhaps D is TRBD1 or TRBD2 (6 bases each). Germline CDR1 SGHTA, CDR2 FQGNSA. The CDR3 length is 15 residues. V gave up 2 bases and J gave up 5 bases, with 14 bases separating them.

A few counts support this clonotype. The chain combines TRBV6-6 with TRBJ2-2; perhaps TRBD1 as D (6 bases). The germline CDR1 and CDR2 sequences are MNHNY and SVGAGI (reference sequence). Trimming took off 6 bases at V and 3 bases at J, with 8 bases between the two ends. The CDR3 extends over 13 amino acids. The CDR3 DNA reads TGTGCCAGCAGGGACAGAGACACCGGGGAGCTGTTTTTT. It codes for CASRDRDTGELFF.

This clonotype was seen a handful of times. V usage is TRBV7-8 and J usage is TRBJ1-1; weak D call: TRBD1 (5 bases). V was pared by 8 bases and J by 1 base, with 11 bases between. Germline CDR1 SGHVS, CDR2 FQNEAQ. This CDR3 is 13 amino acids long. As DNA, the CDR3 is TGTGCCAGCGGGGGTGGGGGGAACACTGAAGCTTTCTTT. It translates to CASGGGGNTEAFF. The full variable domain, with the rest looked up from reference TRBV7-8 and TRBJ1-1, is GAGVSQSPRYKVAKRGQDVALRCDPISGHVSLFWYQQALGQGPEFLTYFQNEAQLDKSGLPSDRFFAERPEGSVSTLKIQRTQQEDSAVYLCASGGGGNTEAFFGQGTRLTVV.

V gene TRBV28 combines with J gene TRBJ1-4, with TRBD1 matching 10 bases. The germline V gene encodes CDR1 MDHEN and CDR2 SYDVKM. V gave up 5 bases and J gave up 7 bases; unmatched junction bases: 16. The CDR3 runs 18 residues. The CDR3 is CASSATGQGFGDIEKLFF. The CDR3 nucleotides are TGTGCCAGCAGTGCCACGGGACAGGGGTTCGGTGATATTGAAAAACTGTTTTTT.

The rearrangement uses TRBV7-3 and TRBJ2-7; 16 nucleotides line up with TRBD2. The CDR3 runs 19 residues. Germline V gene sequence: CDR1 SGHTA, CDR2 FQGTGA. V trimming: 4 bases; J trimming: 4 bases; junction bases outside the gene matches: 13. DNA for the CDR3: TGTGCCAGCAGCTCCTTTACCCCGGGACTAGCGGGGGGGCCGTACGAGCAGTACTTC. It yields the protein CASSSFTPGLAGGPYEQYF.

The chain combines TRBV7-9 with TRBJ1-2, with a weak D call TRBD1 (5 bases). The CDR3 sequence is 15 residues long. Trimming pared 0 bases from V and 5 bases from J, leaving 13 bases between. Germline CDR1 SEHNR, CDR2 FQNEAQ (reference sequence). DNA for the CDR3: TGTGCCAGCAGCTTAGCAGGAGACAGAAATTATGGCTACACCTTC. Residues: CASSLAGDRNYGYTF.

The CDR3 sequence is CASSQENRGEQYF. The CDR3 DNA reads TGCGCCAGCAGCCAGGAAAACAGGGGCGAGCAGTACTTC. The chain joins TRBV4-3 to TRBJ2-7, with 7 bases identical to TRBD1. The trim removed 3 bases at V and 6 bases at J, leaving 5 bases unmatched. This CDR3 has 13 residues. CDR1 and CDR2 from the germline V gene are LGHNA and YSLEER.

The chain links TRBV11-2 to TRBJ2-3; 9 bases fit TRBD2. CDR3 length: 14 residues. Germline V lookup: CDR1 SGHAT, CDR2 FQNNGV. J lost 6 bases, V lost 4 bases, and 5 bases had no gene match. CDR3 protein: CASSSRTSEDTQYF. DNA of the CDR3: TGTGCCAGCAGCTCCCGGACTAGCGAGGATACGCAGTATTTT.

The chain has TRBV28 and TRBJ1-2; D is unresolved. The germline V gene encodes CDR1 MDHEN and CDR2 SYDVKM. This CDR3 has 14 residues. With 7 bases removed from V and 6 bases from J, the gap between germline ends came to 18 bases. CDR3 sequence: CASTFPGSADGYTF. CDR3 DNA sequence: TGTGCCAGCACCTTTCCGGGATCAGCAGATGGCTACACCTTC.

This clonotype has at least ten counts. This chain's CDR3 is CATSDSHGTSGNEQFF. The DNA for the CDR3 is TGTGCCACCAGTGACTCCCACGGGACTAGCGGTAATGAGCAGTTCTTC. This chain connects TRBV24-1 to TRBJ2-1, with TRBD2 matching over 11 bases. Germline V gives CDR1 KGHDR, CDR2 SFDVKD. V gave up 4 bases and J gave up 7 bases; unmatched junction bases: 8. This CDR3 comprises 16 residues.

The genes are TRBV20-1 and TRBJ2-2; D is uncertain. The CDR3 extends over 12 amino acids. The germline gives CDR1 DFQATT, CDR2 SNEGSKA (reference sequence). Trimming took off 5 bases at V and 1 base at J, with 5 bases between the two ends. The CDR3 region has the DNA TGCAGTGCTGGATTGAACACCGGGGAGCTGTTTTTT. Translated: CSAGLNTGELFF.

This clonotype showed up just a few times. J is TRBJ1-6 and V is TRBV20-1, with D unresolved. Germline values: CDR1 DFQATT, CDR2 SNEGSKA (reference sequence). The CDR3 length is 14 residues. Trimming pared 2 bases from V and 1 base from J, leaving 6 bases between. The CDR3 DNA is TGCAGTGCTAGAACGGGATCCTATAATTCACCCCTCCACTTT. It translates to CSARTGSYNSPLHF.

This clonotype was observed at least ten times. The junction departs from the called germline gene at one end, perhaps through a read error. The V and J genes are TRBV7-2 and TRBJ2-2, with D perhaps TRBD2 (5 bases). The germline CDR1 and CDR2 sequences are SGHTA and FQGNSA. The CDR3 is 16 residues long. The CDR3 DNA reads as TGTGCCAGCAGCCTAGCAGCGAGAACCCTCACCGGGGAGCTGTTTTTT. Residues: CASSLAARTLTGELFF. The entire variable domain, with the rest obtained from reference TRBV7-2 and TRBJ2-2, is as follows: GAGVSQSPSNKVTEKGKDVELRCDPISGHTALYWYRQSLGQGLEFLIYFQGNSAPDKSGLPSDRFSAERTGGSVSTLTIQRTQQEDSAVYLCASSLAARTLTGELFFGEGSRLTVL.

The CDR3 DNA reads as TGTGCCAGCAGCAATGAACCGGGGGCCTACGAGCAGTACTTC. Encoded protein: CASSNEPGAYEQYF. The rearrangement links TRBV6-5 to TRBJ2-7; perhaps TRBD2 as D (6 bases). The CDR3 is 14 amino acids. In germline, CDR1 is MNHEY, CDR2 SVGAGI. V shed 6 bases and J shed 2 bases, with 14 bases lying between them.

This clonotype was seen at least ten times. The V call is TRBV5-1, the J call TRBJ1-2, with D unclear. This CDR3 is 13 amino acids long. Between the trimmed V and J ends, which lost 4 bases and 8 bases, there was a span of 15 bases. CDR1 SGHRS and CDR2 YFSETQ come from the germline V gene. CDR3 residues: CASSLTAREGYTF. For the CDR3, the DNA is TGCGCCAGCAGCCTTACGGCCCGAGAAGGCTACACCTTC.

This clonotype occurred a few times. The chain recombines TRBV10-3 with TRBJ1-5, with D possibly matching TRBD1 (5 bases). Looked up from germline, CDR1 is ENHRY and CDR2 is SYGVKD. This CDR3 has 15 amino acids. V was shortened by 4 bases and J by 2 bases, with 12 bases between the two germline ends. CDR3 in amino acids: CAISAGGDGNQPQHF. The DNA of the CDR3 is TGTGCCATCAGTGCGGGGGGGGATGGCAATCAGCCCCAGCATTTT.

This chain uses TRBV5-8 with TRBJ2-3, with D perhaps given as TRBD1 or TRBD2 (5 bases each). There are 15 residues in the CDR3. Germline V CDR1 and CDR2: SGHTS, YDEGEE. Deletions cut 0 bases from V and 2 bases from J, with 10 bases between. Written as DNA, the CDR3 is TGTGCCAGCAGCTTGGCCAGAGGGGTCACAGATACGCAGTATTTT. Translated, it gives CASSLARGVTDTQYF.

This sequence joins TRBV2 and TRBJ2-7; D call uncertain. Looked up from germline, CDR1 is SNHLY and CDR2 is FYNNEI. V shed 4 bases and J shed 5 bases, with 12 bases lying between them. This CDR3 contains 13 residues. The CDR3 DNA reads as TGTGCCAGCAGTGGACCACCTCCGGACGAGCAGTACTTC. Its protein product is CASSGPPPDEQYF.